This T cell receptor (beta chain) was documented in a study of response to subunit inactivated influenza vaccine (dated by TCRdb to the late 2010s). Notes on the research overall: Deep quantitative profiling of the T cell receptor repertoire was used in the study to follow responses to a trivalent subunit inactivated influenza vaccine. Beyond this particular receptor, the publication reports: The authors proposed that each seasonal influenza vaccination may bring in only a limited number of new T cells.

As encoded in the germline V gene, CDR1 is SGHTA while CDR2 is FQGTGA. Germline trimming amounts to 11 bases on V and 5 bases on J, with 12 as the count of junction bases outside the gene matches. Inclusive of the bounding cysteine and phenylalanine, the CDR3 is 15 residues long. CDR3 DNA is the only sequence kept; it has 45 bases, read in frame from the first base. Receptor amplification or capture employed RT-PCR. Sequencing relied on an Illumina HiSeq 2500. TCRdb reprocessing: public reads trimmed at Q25 with fastp, clones called with MiXCR, in-frame beta chains kept. Rows merge per CDR3 protein into single entries with the most common DNA and genes. The sample table lists about 520,000 distinct CDR3 sequences, 6% to 9% of them with a count of one. Approximately 14% of the sample rests with the top ten. This clonotype appeared a few times. Its specific antigen is unknown. The record has no base qualities; no much larger clone is one base away.

Here the sequenced sample was PBMCs from blood, taken less than 25 months after vaccination. Rearrangement joined TRBV7-3 to TRBJ2-2, and 9 bases in between align with TRBD1. This TCR was recovered from a man between 50 and 69 years old who received an inactivated influenza vaccine. Donor details come from another sample of the same person, matched by shared clones. The CDR3 in this case is CARLYRGRKTGELFF. The DNA reads TGTGCCCGTCTGTACAGGGGGCGAAAAACCGGGGAGCTGTTTTTT.